This TCR beta chain was recovered during a study of cytomegalovirus exposure and HLA in healthy donors. Overall study findings and caveats: Looking again later, the authors saw that most CMV-associated TCR beta chains seemed HLA-restricted.

CDR1 is LNHDA and CDR2 is SQIVND in the germline V gene (reference sequence). The CDR3 has 16 amino acids. V was clipped by 7 bases and J by 0 bases, with 15 bases between them. Amplification used 60 Vbeta primers and 13 Jbeta primers. Profiling relied on immunoSEQ multiplex PCR, and the TCRdb table lists in-frame clones only, not all of them. This sample yields 95,000 to 100,000 clones, of which roughly 80% are seen a single time; roughly 4% belongs to the top ten. In the case of this clone: Its antigen remains unknown.

V gene TRBV19 combines with J gene TRBJ2-2, with D perhaps TRBD2 (5 bases). The receptor comes from a man in his forties in good health and CMV-seronegative. Sequencing used PBMCs. The CDR3 loop is CASTTSGQTNTGELFF. As DNA, the CDR3 is TGTGCCAGTACTACGAGCGGCCAGACGAACACCGGGGAGCTGTTTTTT. Full variable domain (missing parts from reference TRBV19 and TRBJ2-2): DGGITQSPKYLFRKEGQNVTLSCEQNLNHDAMYWYRQDPGQGLRLIYYSQIVNDFQKGDIAEGYSVSREKKESFPLTVTSAQKNPTAFYLCASTTSGQTNTGELFFGEGSRLTVL.